This T cell receptor (beta chain) emerged from a study of identical twins' blood T cells. Study summary: About six alpha and roughly six beta libraries together yielded some 50 million reads. Study conclusions and caveats: Each donor's most abundant TCRbeta clonotypes shared more CDR3 sequences with her twin than unrelated donors. Even for out-of-frame TCRbeta, twins reportedly shared V gene usage much more than unrelated donors.

Trimming pared 8 bases from V and 4 bases from J, leaving 9 bases between. Germline V gene sequence: CDR1 SEHNR, CDR2 FQNEAQ (reference sequence). CDR3 length: 12 amino acids. This clonotype was seen repeatedly, ten times or more. Its target is unknown. Authors' analysis steps: Each donor had about 95,000 to nearly 550,000 clonotypes. MiXCR, run by TCRdb on the 5' RACE reads, gives a single entry per CDR3 protein. In this record, the V and J calls reflect TCRdb's handling and not the investigators' own analysis. The data show 300,000 to 400,000 distinct CDR3 sequences, roughly 27% seen once. The V call is TRBV7-9, the J call TRBJ1-5; D not certain. Source material: PBMCs. The receptor's source is a woman aged 18-49 years in good health. CDR3 region: CASSLPNQPQHF. The DNA for the CDR3 is TGTGCCAGCTCATTGCCTAATCAGCCCCAGCATTTT.